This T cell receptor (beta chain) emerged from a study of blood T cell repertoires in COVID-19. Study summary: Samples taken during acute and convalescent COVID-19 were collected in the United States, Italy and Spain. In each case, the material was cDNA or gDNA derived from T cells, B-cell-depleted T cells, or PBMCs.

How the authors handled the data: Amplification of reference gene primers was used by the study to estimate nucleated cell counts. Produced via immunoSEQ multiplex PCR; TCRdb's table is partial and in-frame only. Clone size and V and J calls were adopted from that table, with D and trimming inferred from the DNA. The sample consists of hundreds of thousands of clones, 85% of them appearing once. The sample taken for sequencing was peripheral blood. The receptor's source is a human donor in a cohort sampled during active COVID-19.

Here the CDR3 DNA reads TGTGCCAGCAGCCAAAGGACAAACACCGGGGAGCTGTTTTTT. Protein: CASSQRTNTGELFF. The J gene is TRBJ2-2, the V gene TRBV9; the D gene is possibly TRBD1 (5 bases). V lost 4 bases and J lost 2, with 9 bases in between. The germline V gene has CDR1 SGDLS and CDR2 YYNGEE. The CDR3 consists of 14 residues.